This T cell receptor (beta chain) was observed in a study of blood T cell repertoires in COVID-19. TCRdb's copy holds only in-frame clones and misses some; the assay was immunoSEQ multiplex PCR. Of 250,000 to 350,000 clones listed, around 88% are singletons. Germline V gene data show CDR1 as MNHEY and CDR2 as SMNVEV (reference sequence). V dropped 6 bases and J dropped 1 base, with 12 bases sitting between them. The CDR3 loop spans 14 amino acids. The sequencing input was peripheral blood. This clonotype was sampled from a woman in her thirties who had recovered from COVID-19. The V gene is TRBV27, the J gene TRBJ2-5; D is undetermined. The CDR3 here is CASSSDSGQETQYF. The DNA for the CDR3 is TGTGCCAGCAGCTCTGACTCGGGCCAAGAGACCCAGTACTTC.